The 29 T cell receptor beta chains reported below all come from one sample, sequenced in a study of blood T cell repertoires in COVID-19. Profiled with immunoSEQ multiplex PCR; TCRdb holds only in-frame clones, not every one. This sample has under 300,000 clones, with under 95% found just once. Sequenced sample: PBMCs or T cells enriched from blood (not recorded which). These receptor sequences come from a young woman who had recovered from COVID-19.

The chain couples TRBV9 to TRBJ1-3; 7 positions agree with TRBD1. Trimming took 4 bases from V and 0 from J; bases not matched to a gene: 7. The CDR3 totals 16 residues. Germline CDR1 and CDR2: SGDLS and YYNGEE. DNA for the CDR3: TGTGCCAGCAGCCCAGGGGGGTCCCTCTCTGGAAACACCATATATTTT. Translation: CASSPGGSLSGNTIYF.

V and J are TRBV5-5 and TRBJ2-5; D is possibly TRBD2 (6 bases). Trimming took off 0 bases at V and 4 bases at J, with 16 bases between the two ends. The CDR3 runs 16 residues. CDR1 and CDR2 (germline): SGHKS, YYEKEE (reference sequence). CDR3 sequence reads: CASSLGGQAGRETQYF. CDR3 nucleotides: TGTGCCAGCAGCTTGGGAGGGCAGGCCGGGAGAGAGACCCAGTACTTC.

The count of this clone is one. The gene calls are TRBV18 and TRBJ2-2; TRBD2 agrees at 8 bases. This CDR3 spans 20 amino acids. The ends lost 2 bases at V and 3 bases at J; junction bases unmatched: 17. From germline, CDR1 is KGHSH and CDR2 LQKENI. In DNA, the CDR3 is TGTGCCAGCTCACCAACGCTAGCGGGTACGCTGGTGTTGGACACCGGGGAGCTGTTTTTT. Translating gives CASSPTLAGTLVLDTGELFF.

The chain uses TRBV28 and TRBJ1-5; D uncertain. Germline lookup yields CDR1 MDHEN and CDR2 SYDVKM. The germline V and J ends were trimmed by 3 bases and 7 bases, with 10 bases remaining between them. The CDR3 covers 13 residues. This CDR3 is CASSLEAGQPQHF. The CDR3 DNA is TGTGCCAGCAGTTTGGAGGCCGGGCAGCCCCAGCATTTT.

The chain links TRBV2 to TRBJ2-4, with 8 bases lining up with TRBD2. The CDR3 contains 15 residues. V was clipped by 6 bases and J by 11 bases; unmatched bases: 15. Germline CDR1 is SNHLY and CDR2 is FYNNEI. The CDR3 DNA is TGTGCCAGCAGGCTCGTCGGGGGGGCCATTGGTGTTCAGTACTTC. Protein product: CASRLVGGAIGVQYF. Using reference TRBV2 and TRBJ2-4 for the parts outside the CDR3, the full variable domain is EPEVTQTPSHQVTQMGQEVILRCVPISNHLYFYWYRQILGQKVEFLVSFYNNEISEKSEIFDDQFSVERPDGSNFTLKIRSTKLEDSAMYFCASRLVGGAIGVQYFGAGTRLSVL.

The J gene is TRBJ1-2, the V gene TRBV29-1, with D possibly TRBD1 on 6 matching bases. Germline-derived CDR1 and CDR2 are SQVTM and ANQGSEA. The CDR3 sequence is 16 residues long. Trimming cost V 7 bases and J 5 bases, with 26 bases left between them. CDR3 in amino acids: CSAIGRGGRESYGYTF. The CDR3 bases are TGCAGCGCGATAGGACGGGGGGGCAGGGAATCATATGGCTACACCTTC.

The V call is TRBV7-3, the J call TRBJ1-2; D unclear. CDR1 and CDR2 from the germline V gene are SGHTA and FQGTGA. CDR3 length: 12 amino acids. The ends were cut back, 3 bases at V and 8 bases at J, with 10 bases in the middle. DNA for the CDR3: TGTGCCAGCAGCTTCGATTCCTACGGCTACACCTTC. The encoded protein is CASSFDSYGYTF.

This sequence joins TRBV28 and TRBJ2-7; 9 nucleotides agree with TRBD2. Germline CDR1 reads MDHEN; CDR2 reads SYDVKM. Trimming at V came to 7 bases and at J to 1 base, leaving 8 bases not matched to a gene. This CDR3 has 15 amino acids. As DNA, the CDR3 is TGTGCCAGCAATTCACTCCTAGCGGGATCCTACGAGCAGTACTTC. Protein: CASNSLLAGSYEQYF.

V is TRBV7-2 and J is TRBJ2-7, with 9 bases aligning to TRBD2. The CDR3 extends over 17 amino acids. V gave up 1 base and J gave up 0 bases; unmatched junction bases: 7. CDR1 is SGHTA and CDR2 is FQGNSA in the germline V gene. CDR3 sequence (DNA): TGTGCCAGCAGCTTAGTGTCCGGCGGGGGGGACTCCTACGAGCAGTACTTC. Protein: CASSLVSGGGDSYEQYF.

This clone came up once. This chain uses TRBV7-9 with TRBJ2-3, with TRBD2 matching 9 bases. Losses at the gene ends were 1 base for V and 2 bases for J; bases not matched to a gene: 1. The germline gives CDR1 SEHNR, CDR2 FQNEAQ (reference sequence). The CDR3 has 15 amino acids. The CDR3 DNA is TGTGCCAGCAGCTTAGTAGCGGGGGTCACAGATACGCAGTATTTT. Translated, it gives CASSLVAGVTDTQYF.

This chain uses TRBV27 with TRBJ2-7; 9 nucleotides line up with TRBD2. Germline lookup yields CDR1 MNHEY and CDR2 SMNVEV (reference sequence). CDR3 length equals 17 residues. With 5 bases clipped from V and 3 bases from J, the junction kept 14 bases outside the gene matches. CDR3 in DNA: TGTGCCAGCAGTCCGAGCCCAGGAGTTAGCGGGGGCTACGAGCAGTACTTC. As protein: CASSPSPGVSGGYEQYF.

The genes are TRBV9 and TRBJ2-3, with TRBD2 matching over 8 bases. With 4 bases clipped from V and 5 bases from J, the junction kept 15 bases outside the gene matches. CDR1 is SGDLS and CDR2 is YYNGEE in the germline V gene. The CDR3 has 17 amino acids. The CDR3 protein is CASSPSRRGAGVDTQYF. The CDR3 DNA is TGTGCCAGCAGCCCCTCCCGGCGGGGGGCCGGCGTAGATACGCAGTATTTT.

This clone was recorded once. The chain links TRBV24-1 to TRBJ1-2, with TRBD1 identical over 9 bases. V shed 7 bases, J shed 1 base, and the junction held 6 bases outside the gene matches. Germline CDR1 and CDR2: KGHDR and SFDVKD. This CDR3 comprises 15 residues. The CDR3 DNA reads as TGTGCCACCAGCACCGGACAGGGGCTTAACTATGGCTACACCTTC. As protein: CATSTGQGLNYGYTF.

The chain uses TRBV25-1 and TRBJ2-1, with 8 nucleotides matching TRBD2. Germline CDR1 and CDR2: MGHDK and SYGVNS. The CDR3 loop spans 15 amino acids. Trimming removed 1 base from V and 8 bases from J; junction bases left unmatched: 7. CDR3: CASSEFRGRRDEQFF. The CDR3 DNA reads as TGTGCCAGCAGTGAATTTCGCGGGAGGCGCGATGAGCAGTTCTTC.

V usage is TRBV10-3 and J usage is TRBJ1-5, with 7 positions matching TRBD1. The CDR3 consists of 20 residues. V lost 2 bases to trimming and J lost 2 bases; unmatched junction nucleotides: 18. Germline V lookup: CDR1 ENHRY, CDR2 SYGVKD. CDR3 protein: CAISEHFTGVAVYRNQPQHF. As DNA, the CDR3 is TGTGCCATCAGTGAGCACTTTACAGGGGTAGCGGTATATCGCAATCAGCCCCAGCATTTT.

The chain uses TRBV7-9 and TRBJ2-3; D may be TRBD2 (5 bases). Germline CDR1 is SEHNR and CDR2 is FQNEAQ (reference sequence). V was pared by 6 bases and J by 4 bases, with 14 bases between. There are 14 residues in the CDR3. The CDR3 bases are TGTGCCAGCAGTACGCTAGCTTCTGCAGATACGCAGTATTTT. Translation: CASSTLASADTQYF.

The CDR3 sequence is CASSATDRVGGYTF. The DNA of the CDR3 is TGTGCCAGCTCAGCCACCGACAGGGTTGGTGGCTACACCTTC. The chain is built from TRBV18 and TRBJ1-2, with 7 bases that match TRBD1. The germline CDR1 and CDR2 sequences are KGHSH and LQKENI. The V segment lost 5 bases and the J segment 7 bases; nucleotides outside the gene matches: 10. The CDR3 totals 14 residues.

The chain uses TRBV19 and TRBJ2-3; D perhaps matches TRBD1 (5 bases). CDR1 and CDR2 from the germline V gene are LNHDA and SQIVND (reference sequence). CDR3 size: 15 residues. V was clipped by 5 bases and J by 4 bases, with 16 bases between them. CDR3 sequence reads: CASSPGQGGSDTQYF. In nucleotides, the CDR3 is TGTGCCAGTAGTCCAGGGCAGGGTGGCTCAGATACGCAGTATTTT.

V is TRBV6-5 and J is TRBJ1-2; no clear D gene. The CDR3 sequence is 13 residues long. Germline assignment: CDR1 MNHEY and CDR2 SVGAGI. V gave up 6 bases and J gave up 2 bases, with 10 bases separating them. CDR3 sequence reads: CASRRPGNYGYTF. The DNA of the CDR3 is TGTGCCAGCAGACGACCGGGAAACTATGGCTACACCTTC.

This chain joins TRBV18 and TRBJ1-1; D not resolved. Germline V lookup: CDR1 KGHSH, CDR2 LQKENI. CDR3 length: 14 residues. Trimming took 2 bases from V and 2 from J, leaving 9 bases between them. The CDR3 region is CASSPSPVNTEAFF. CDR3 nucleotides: TGTGCCAGCTCACCATCGCCAGTTAACACTGAAGCTTTCTTT. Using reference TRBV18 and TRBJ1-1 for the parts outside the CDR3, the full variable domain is NAGVMQNPRHLVRRRGQEARLRCSPMKGHSHVYWYRQLPEEGLKFMVYLQKENIIDESGMPKERFSAEFPKEGPSILRIQQVVRGDSAAYFCASSPSPVNTEAFFGQGTRLTVV.

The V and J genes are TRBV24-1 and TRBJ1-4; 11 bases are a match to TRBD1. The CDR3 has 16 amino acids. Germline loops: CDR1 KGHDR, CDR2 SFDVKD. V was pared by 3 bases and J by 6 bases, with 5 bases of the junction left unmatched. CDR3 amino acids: CATSDRPGQGDEKLFF. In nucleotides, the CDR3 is TGTGCCACCAGTGATCGACCGGGACAGGGGGATGAAAAACTGTTTTTT.

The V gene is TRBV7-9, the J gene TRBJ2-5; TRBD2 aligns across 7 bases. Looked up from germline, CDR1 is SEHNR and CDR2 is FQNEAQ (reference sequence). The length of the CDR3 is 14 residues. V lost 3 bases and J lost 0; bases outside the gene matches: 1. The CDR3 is CASSFSGYQETQYF. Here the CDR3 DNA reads TGTGCCAGCAGCTTTAGCGGGTACCAAGAGACCCAGTACTTC.

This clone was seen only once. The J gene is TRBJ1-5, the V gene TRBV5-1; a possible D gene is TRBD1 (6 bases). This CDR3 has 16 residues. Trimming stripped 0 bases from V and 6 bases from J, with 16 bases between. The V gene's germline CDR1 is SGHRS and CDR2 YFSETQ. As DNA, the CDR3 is TGCGCCAGCAGCTTGGGGGGGCAGGGTACCGGTCAGCCCCAGCATTTT. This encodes CASSLGGQGTGQPQHF.

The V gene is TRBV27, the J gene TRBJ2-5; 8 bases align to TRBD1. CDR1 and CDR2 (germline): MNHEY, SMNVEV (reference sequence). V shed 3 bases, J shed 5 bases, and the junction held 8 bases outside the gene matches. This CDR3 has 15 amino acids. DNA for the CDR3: TGTGCCAGCAGTTTTGGCAGGGGGCGGGTGGAGACCCAGTACTTC. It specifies CASSFGRGRVETQYF.

CDR3 in amino acids: CASSYSRYRVVNTEAFF. The CDR3 coding sequence is TGTGCCAGCAGTTACTCGAGGTACAGGGTGGTGAACACTGAAGCTTTCTTT. The chain has TRBV6-2 or TRBV6-3 and TRBJ1-1; weak D call: TRBD1 (6 bases). V shed 0 bases and J shed 0 bases, with 14 bases lying between them. The CDR3 has 17 amino acids. The germline gives CDR1 MNHEY, CDR2 SVGEGT.

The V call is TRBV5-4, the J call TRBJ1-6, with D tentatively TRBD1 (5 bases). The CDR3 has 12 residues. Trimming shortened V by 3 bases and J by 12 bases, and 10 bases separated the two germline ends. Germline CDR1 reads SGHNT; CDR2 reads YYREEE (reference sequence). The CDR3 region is CASSYGGGPLHF. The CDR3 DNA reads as TGTGCCAGCAGCTATGGGGGGGGACCCCTCCACTTT.

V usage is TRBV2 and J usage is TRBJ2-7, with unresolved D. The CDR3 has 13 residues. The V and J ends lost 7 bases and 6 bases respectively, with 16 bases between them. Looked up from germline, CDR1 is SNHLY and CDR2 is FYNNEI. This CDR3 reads CASMVEFEREQYF. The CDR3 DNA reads TGTGCCAGCATGGTTGAGTTTGAGCGCGAGCAGTACTTC.

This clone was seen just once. This CDR3 reads CASRGEGTEAFF. In nucleotides, the CDR3 is TGCGCCAGCAGAGGGGAGGGCACTGAAGCTTTCTTT. The chain joins TRBV4-3 to TRBJ1-1; TRBD1 might be the D (5 bases). The V gene's germline CDR1 is LGHNA and CDR2 YSLEER. V was cut by 6 bases and J by 4 bases, with 9 bases left in between. CDR3 length: 12 residues.

CDR3 in DNA: TGTGCCAGCAGTCCCCAGGGAAAATACAATGAGCAGTTCTTC. Protein: CASSPQGKYNEQFF. The chain has TRBV2 and TRBJ2-1; D is possibly TRBD1 (5 bases). The CDR3 sequence is 14 residues long. In germline, CDR1 is SNHLY, CDR2 FYNNEI. V was cut by 5 bases and J by 4 bases, with 12 bases left in between.